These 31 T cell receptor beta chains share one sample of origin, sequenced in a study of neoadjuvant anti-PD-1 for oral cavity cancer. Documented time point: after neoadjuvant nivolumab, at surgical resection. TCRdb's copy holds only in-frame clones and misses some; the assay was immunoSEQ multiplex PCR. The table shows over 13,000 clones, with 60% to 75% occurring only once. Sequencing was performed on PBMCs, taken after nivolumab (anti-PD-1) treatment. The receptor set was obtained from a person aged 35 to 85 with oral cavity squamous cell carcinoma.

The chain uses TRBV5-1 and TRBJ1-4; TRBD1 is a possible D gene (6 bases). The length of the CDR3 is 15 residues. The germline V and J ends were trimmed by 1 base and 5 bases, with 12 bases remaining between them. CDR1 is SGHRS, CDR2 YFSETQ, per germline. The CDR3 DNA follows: TGCGCCAGCAGCTTGTGGACAGAACAGAATGAAAAACTGTTTTTT. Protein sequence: CASSLWTEQNEKLFF.

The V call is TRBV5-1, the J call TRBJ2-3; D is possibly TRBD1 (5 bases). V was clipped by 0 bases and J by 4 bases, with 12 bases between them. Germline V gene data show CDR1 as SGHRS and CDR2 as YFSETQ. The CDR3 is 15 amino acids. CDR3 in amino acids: CASSLGPAGSDTQYF. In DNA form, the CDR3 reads TGCGCCAGCAGCTTGGGACCAGCAGGGTCAGATACGCAGTATTTT.

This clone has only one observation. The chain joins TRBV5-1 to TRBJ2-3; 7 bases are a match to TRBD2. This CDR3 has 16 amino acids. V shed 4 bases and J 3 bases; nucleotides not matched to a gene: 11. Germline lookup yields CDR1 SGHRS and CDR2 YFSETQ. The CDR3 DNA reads TGCGCCAGCAGCATCGCGGGAGCGGGGCGGACAGATACGCAGTATTTT. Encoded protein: CASSIAGAGRTDTQYF.

CDR3 DNA: TGCGCCAGCAGCCAAAGGGGAAGCTACTATGGCTACACCTTC. Residues: CASSQRGSYYGYTF. V is TRBV4-1 and J is TRBJ1-2; possibly TRBD1 for D (5 bases). The CDR3 totals 14 residues. Trimming removed 2 bases from V and 3 bases from J, with 10 bases in between. Germline V gene sequence: CDR1 MGHRA, CDR2 YSYEKL.

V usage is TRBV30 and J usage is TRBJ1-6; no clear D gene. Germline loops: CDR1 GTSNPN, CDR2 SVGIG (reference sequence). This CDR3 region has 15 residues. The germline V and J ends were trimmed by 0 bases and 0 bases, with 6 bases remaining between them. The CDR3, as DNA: TGTGCCTGGAGTGTCCTGAGCTCCTATAATTCACCCCTCCACTTT. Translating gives CAWSVLSSYNSPLHF.

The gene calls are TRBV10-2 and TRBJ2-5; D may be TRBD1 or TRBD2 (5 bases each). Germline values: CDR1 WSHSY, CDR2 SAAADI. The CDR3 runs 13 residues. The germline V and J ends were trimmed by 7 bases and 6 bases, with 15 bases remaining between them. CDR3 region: CASTRPGRQTQYF. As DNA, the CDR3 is TGCGCCAGCACCCGACCGGGACGTCAGACCCAGTACTTC.

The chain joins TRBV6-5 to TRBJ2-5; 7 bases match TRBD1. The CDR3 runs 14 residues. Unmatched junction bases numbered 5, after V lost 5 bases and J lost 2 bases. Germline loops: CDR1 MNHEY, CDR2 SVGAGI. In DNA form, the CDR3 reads TGTGCCAGCAGTGGTGCAGGGGGTCAAGAGACCCAGTACTTC. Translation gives CASSGAGGQETQYF.

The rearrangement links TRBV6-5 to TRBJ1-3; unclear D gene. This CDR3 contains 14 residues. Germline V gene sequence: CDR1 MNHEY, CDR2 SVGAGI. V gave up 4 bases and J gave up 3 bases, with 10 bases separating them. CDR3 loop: CASSSAPSGNTIYF. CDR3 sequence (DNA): TGTGCCAGCAGTTCAGCCCCAAGTGGAAACACCATATATTTT.

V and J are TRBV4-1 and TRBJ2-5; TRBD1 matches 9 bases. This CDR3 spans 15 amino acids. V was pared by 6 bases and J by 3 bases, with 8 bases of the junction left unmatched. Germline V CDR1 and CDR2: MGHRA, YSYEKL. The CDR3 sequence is CASRRAGTGKETQYF. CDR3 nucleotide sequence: TGCGCCAGCAGACGTGCCGGGACAGGGAAAGAGACCCAGTACTTC.

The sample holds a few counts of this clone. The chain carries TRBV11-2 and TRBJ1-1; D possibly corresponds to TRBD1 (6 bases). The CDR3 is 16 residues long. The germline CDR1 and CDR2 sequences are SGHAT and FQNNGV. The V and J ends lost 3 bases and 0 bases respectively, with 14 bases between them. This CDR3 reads CASSFRQDYMNTEAFF. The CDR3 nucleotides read TGTGCCAGCAGCTTTCGACAGGACTACATGAACACTGAAGCTTTCTTT.

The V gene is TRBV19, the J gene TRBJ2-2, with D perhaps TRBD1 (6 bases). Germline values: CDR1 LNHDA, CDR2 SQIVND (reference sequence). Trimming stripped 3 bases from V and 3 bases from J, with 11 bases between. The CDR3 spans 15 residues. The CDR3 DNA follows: TGTGCCAGTAGTATCAGGGGCAGGGACACCGGGGAGCTGTTTTTT. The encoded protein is CASSIRGRDTGELFF.

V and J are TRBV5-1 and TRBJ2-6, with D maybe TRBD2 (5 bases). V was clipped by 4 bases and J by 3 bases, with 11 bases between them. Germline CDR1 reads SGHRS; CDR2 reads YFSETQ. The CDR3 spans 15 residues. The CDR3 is CASSQTAGGANVLTF. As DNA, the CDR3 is TGCGCCAGCAGCCAAACCGCGGGTGGGGCCAACGTCCTGACTTTC.

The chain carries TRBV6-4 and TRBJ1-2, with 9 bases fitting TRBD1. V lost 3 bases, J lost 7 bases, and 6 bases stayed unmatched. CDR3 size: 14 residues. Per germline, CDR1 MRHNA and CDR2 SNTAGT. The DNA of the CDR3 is TGTGCCAGCAGTGAATACAGGGGGCAGGGTGGCTACACCTTC. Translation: CASSEYRGQGGYTF.

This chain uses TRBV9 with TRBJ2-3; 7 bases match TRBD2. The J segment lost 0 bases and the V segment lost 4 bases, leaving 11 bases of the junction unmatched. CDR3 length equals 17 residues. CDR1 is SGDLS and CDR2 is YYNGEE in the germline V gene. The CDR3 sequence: CASSPSSGSASTDTQYF. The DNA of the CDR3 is TGTGCCAGCAGCCCCTCTAGCGGTTCTGCTAGCACAGATACGCAGTATTTT. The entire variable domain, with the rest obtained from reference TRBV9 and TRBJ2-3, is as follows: DSGVTQTPKHLITATGQRVTLRCSPRSGDLSVYWYQQSLDQGLQFLIQYYNGEERAKGNILERFSAQQFPDLHSELNLSSLELGDSALYFCASSPSSGSASTDTQYFGPGTRLTVL.

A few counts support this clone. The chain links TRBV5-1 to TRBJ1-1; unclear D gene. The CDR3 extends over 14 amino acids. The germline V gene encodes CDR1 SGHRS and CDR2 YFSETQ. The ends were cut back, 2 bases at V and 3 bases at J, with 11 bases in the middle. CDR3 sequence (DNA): TGCGCCAGCAGCTTTCGCTCGGAGGACACTGAAGCTTTCTTT. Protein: CASSFRSEDTEAFF.

The CDR3: CASSQSTSPANYGYTF. The CDR3 coding sequence is TGCGCCAGCAGCCAGTCTACGTCTCCAGCTAACTATGGCTACACCTTC. The chain uses TRBV4-1 and TRBJ1-2; D uncertain. This CDR3 region has 16 residues. From germline, CDR1 is MGHRA and CDR2 YSYEKL. The ends were cut back, 3 bases at V and 0 bases at J, with 14 bases in the middle.

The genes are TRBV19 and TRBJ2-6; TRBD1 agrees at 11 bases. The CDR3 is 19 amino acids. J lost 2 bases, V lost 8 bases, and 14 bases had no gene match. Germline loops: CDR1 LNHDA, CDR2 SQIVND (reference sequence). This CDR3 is CASRTPPGTGGTGANVLTF. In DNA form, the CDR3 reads TGTGCCAGTCGAACCCCCCCCGGGACAGGGGGTACTGGGGCCAACGTCCTGACTTTC.

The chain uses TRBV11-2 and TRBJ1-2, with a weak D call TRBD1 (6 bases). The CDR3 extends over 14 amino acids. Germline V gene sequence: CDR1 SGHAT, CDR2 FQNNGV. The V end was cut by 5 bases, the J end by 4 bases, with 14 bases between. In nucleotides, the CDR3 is TGTGCCAGCAGCACCCGAACGACAGGCTATGGCTACACCTTC. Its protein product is CASSTRTTGYGYTF.

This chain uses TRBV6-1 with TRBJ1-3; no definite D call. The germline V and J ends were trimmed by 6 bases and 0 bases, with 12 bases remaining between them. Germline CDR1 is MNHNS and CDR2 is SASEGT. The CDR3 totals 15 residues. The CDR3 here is CASSLGSYSGNTIYF. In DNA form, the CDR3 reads TGTGCCAGCAGCCTAGGGAGTTACTCTGGAAACACCATATATTTT.

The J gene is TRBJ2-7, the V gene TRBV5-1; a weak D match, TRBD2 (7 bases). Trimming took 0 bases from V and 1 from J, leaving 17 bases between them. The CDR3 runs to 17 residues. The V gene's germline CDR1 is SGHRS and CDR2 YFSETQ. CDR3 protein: CASSLAGGGTFSYEQYF. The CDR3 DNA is TGCGCCAGCAGCTTGGCCGGCGGGGGCACTTTTTCCTACGAGCAGTACTTC.

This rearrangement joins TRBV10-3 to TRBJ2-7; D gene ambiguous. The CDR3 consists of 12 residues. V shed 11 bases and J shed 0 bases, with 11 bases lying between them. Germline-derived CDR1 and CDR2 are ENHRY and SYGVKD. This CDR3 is CAVLSVSYEQYF. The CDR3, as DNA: TGTGCCGTACTTTCTGTCTCCTACGAGCAGTACTTC.

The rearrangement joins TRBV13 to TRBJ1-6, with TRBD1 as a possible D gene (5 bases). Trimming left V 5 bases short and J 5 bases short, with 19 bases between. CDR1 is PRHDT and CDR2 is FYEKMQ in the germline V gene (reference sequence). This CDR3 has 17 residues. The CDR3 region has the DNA TGTGCCAGCAGCCGGACCGGGACCCTTCGTGATAATTCACCCCTCCACTTT. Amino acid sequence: CASSRTGTLRDNSPLHF.

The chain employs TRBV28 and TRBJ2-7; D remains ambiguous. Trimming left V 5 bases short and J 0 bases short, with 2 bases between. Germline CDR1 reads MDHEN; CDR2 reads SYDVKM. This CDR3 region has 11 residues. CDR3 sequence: CASSVSYEQYF. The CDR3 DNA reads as TGTGCCAGCAGTGTCTCCTACGAGCAGTACTTC.

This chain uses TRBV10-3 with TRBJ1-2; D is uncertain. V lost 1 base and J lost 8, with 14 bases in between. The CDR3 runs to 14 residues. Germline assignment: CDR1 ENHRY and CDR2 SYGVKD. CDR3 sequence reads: CAISEFTWTRGYTF. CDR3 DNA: TGTGCCATCAGTGAGTTTACATGGACTAGGGGCTACACCTTC.

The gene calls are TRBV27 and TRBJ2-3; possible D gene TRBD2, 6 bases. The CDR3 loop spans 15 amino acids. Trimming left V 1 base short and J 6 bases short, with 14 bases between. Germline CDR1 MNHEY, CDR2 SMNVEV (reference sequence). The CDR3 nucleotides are TGTGCCAGCAGTTTATTTGGCGGGACCGGGGATACGCAGTATTTT. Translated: CASSLFGGTGDTQYF.

CDR3 bases: TGTGCCAGCAGCGCCCGACTCCCCGGTGCGAATGGCTACACCTTC. This codes for CASSARLPGANGYTF. The V call is TRBV7-8, the J call TRBJ1-2; D gene unclear. The CDR3 has 15 residues. V gave up 5 bases and J gave up 6 bases, with 19 bases separating them. CDR1 is SGHVS and CDR2 is FQNEAQ in the germline V gene.

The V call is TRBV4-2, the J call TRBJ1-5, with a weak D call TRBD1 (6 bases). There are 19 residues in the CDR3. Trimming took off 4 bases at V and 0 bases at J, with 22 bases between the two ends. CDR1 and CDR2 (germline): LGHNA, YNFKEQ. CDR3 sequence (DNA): TGTGCCAGCAGCCCGTTTGAAAAATCGGGGGCTGATAGCAATCAGCCCCAGCATTTT. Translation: CASSPFEKSGADSNQPQHF.

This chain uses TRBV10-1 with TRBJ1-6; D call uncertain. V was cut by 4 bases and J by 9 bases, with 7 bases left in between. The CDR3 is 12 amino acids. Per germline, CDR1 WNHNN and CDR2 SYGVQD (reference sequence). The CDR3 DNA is TGCGCCAGCAGTGTAAGGCGTTCACCCCTCCACTTT. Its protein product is CASSVRRSPLHF.

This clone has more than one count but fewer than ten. CDR3 DNA: TGTGCCAGCGGGCGGGACAGCCGTCGCAATCAGCCCCAGCATTTT. It translates to CASGRDSRRNQPQHF. This chain uses TRBV6-1 with TRBJ1-5; TRBD1 matches 7 bases. J was trimmed by 2 bases and V by 8 bases; bases with no gene match: 9. CDR1 MNHNS and CDR2 SASEGT come from the germline V gene. The CDR3 length is 15 residues.

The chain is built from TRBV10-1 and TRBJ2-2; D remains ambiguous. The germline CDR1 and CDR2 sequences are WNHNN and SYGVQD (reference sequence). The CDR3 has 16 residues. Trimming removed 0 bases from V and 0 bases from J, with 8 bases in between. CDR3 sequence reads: CASSESTQANTGELFF. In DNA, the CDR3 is TGCGCCAGCAGTGAGTCGACTCAGGCGAACACCGGGGAGCTGTTTTTT.

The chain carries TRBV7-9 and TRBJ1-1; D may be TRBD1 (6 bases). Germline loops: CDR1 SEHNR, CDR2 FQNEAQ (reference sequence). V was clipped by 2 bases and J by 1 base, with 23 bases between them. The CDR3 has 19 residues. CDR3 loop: CASSLSGRGGALENTEAFF. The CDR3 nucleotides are TGTGCCAGCAGCTTATCAGGCAGGGGAGGCGCGTTGGAGAACACTGAAGCTTTCTTT.